These 2 T cell receptor beta chains share one sample of origin, sequenced in a study of a mutant IDH1 vaccine in newly diagnosed glioma. The time point is: baseline, week 1 (first vaccination visit). Indicated treatment: pre-vaccination baseline after standard-of-care therapy. The repertoire was sequenced with immunoSEQ multiplex PCR; TCRdb's copy has only in-frame clones and lacks some. Here the sample spans tens of thousands of clones, 83% being singletons. The sample was PBMCs, taken from a glioma patient treated with radiotherapy, temozolomide or both. These receptors originate from a woman aged 45-65 years with glioma.

This sequence joins TRBV10-1 and TRBJ1-1; possible D gene TRBD1, 5 bases. The CDR3 extends over 15 amino acids. Per germline, CDR1 WNHNN and CDR2 SYGVQD (reference sequence). Trimming pared 4 bases from V and 1 base from J, leaving 13 bases between. This CDR3 is CASSGKGHPNTEAFF. In DNA, the CDR3 is TGCGCCAGCAGTGGGAAAGGACACCCGAACACTGAAGCTTTCTTT.

The chain has TRBV11-3 and TRBJ2-5; D is unclear. CDR3 length: 15 amino acids. V lost 5 bases to trimming and J lost 5 bases, with 18 bases between them. CDR1 SGHNT and CDR2 YENEEA come from the germline V gene. CDR3 amino acids: CASSVPSSSGETQYF. The CDR3 DNA reads TGTGCCAGCAGCGTCCCATCATCCTCCGGGGAGACCCAGTACTTC.